This T cell receptor beta chain originates from a study of cytomegalovirus exposure and HLA in healthy donors. In regard to this clone: Its target is unknown.

Study results and caveats: CMV antigen specificity was confirmed in vitro for a few CMV-associated chains. According to reports, the classifier identified cytomegalovirus status with high specificity and sensitivity. Accurate predictions that matched the HLA-A and HLA-B alleles of most subjects were reportedly made from TCR beta sequences.

This CDR3 comprises 14 residues. Germline CDR1 reads SGHTA; CDR2 reads FQGTGA. Trimming cost V 1 base and J 5 bases, with 8 bases left between them. In the PCR, 60 Vbeta and 13 Jbeta primers were used. Method: immunoSEQ multiplex PCR; TCRdb's copy keeps in-frame clones and lacks some. The sample yields roughly 100,000 clones, roughly 80% seen once. Each donor was healthy, and each was a bone marrow donor. Sequencing was performed on PBMCs. This receptor was taken from a man aged 45-65 years in good health and CMV-seropositive. This rearrangement joins TRBV7-3 to TRBJ2-2, with D possibly TRBD2 on 6 matching bases. The CDR3 DNA sequence: TGTGCCAGCAGCTTAATAGCGGCAACCGGGGAGCTGTTTTTT. Its translation is CASSLIAATGELFF.